The sequence of this T cell receptor (beta chain) was determined in a study of blood T cells in healthy people across ages. Overall study: Capture via template switching afforded approximately one barcoded beta molecule per two T cells.

Study observations and caveats: Unknown donor CMV status possibly confounded expanded clonotype changes.

Turning to this clonotype: Its antigen is as yet unknown. The junction does not match germline at one end; this may be a read error.

The authors ran a second PCR of about 6 to 12 cycles using a sample-barcoded 5' primer and a J-beta primer mix. Each CDR3 protein is one row after TCRdb ran MiXCR on the 5' RACE reads. Among roughly 410,000 distinct CDR3 sequences listed, over 45% were seen once. Germline V lookup: CDR1 MDHEN, CDR2 SYDVKM. The CDR3 is made up of 16 amino acids. The chain employs TRBV28 and TRBJ2-7, with D possibly being TRBD1 or TRBD2 (5 bases each). This sequence originates from a man aged 55-75 years in good health. What was sequenced was blood. Here the CDR3 DNA reads TGTGCTAGCAACCCTCAACCGGGGCAGGGTAGGCGAGAGCAGTACTTC. Translation gives CASNPQPGQGRREQYF.